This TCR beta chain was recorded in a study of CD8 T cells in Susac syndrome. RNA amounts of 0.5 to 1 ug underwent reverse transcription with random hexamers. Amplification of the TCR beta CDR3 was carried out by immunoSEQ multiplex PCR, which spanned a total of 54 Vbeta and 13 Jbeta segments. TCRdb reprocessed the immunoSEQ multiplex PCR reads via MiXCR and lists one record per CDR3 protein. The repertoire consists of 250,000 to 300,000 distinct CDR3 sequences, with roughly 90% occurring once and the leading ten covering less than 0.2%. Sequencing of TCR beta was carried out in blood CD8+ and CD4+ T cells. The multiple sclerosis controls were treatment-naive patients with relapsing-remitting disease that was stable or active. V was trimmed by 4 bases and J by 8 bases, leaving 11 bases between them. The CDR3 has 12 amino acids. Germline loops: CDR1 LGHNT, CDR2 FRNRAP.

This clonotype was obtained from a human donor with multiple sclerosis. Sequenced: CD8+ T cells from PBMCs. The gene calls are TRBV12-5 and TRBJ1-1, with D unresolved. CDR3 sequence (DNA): TGTGCTAGTGGTTCCGACGGAGGAGAAGCTTTCTTT. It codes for CASGSDGGEAFF.